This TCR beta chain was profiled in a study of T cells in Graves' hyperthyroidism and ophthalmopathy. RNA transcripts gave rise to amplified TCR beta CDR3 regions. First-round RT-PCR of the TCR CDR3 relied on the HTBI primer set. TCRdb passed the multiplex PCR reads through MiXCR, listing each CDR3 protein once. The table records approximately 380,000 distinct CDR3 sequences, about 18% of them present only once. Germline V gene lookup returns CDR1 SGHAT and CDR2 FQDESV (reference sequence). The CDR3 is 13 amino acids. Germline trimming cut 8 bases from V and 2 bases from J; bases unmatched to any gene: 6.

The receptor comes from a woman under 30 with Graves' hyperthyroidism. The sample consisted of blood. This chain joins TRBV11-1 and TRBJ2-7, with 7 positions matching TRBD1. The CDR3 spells CASCYGTAYEQYV. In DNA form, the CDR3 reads TGTGCCAGCTGCTACGGGACAGCCTACGAGCAGTACGTC.